These T cell receptor beta chains were read from a single sample in a study of regulatory T cells in long-lasting Graves disease. Using its own MiXCR run on the multiplex PCR reads, TCRdb lists one record per CDR3 protein. The table shows more than 300,000 distinct CDR3 sequences, with about 14% occurring only once. The sample here was peripheral blood mononuclear cells (PBMCs), taken at new diagnosis, from a patient treated with antithyroid drugs. These receptors came from a female donor with Graves disease. CDR3s include the opening cysteine and the closing phenylalanine or tryptophan. D genes are given only for firm matches. Clone size appears in some rows only: once, few, many, or a class for an expanded clone.

j_call clone_size v_call d_call cdr3_aa cdr3_nt
TRBJ2-2 few TRBV6-9 . CASSYPGQGGGGELFF TGTGCCAGCAGTTACCCCGGACAGGGCGGGGGCGGGGAGCTGTTTTTT
TRBJ2-1 many TRBV7-2 TRBD2 CASRSGTGGYNEQFF TGTGCCAGCAGATCCGGGACGGGGGGCTACAATGAGCAGTTCTTC
TRBJ2-1 many TRBV4-1 TRBD1 CASSQGGQVSYNEQFF TGCGCCAGCAGCCAAGGGGGACAGGTTTCCTACAATGAGCAGTTCTTC
TRBJ2-1 . TRBV7-9 TRBD1 CASSPPDRAGNEQFF TGTGCCAGCAGCCCACCCGACAGGGCAGGAAATGAGCAGTTCTTC
TRBJ2-1 many TRBV20-1 . CSARGQVDEQFF TGCAGTGCTAGAGGGCAAGTCGATGAGCAGTTCTTC
TRBJ1-4 many TRBV5-1 . CASSLPYRSNEKLFF TGTGCCAGCAGCTTGCCATACAGAAGTAATGAAAAACTGTTTTTT
TRBJ2-2 many TRBV9 . CASSVVTGSTGELFF TGTGCCAGCAGCGTAGTAACAGGGAGCACCGGGGAGCTGTTTTTT
TRBJ2-3 . TRBV11-1 TRBD2 CASTTGASGISNTQYF TGTGCCAGCACCACTGGAGCTAGCGGGATCTCAAATACGCAGTATTTT
TRBJ1-5 many TRBV7-2 TRBD1 CASSFHRGGQPQHF TGTGCCAGCAGCTTCCACAGGGGTGGACAGCCCCAGCATTTT
TRBJ2-3 many TRBV12-3/TRBV12-4 TRBD2 CASSSGGLATDTQYF TGTGCCAGCAGCTCAGGGGGACTAGCAACGGATACGCAGTATTTT
TRBJ1-1 many TRBV7-9 . CASSWVWPGRYTEAFF TGTGCCAGCAGCTGGGTGTGGCCAGGACGGTACACTGAAGCTTTCTTT
TRBJ2-5 . TRBV6-1 . CASSRRIQETQYF TGTGCCAGCAGCCGCCGGATCCAAGAGACCCAGTACTTC
TRBJ2-5 . TRBV27 . CACRGVGTQYF TGTGCCTGCAGGGGGGTGGGGACCCAGTACTTC
TRBJ1-1 few TRBV6-2/TRBV6-3 TRBD1 CASRMGQTQAFF TGTGCCAGCAGGATGGGACAGACTCAAGCTTTCTTT
TRBJ2-1 . TRBV2 TRBD1 CASKGQTGGNEQFF TGTGCCAGCAAAGGGCAAACAGGGGGGAATGAGCAGTTCTTC
TRBJ2-3 many TRBV6-2/TRBV6-3 . CASSSSGPGGHTQYF TGTGCCAGCAGTTCCTCGGGACCCGGCGGGCATACGCAGTATTTT
TRBJ2-5 many TRBV20-1 . CSARPGVSLDQETQYF TGCAGTGCTAGACCGGGGGTATCCCTGGACCAAGAGACCCAGTACTTC
TRBJ2-3 . TRBV6-2/TRBV6-3 . CASSYEAGVRNQYF TGTGCCAGCAGTTATGAGGCAGGGGTCAGAAATCAGTATTTT
TRBJ1-1 many TRBV6-1 . CASSESYRAEAFF TGTGCCAGCAGTGAAAGTTATCGCGCTGAAGCTTTCTTT
TRBJ2-3 . TRBV27 . CASSPTGSTQYF TGTGCCAGCAGTCCCACGGGGTCTACGCAGTATTTT
TRBJ2-5 . TRBV20-1 TRBD2 CSARLLAGGPETQYF TGCAGTGCTAGGCTCCTGGCGGGAGGGCCAGAGACCCAGTACTTC
TRBJ2-1 few TRBV29-1 . CSVEEGQIYNEQFF TGCAGCGTTGAAGAAGGACAGATCTACAATGAGCAGTTCTTC
TRBJ2-3 many TRBV10-3 . CAISPRGGTDTQYF TGTGCCATCAGCCCCCGGGGAGGAACAGATACGCAGTATTTT
TRBJ1-1 many TRBV12-3/TRBV12-4 TRBD1 CASTTNPGTGNTEAFF TGTGCCAGCACCACAAATCCCGGGACAGGGAACACTGAAGCTTTCTTT
TRBJ2-2 few TRBV27 . CASSLSQGGVTGELFF TGTGCCAGCAGTTTATCACAGGGAGGAGTAACCGGGGAGCTGTTTTTT
TRBJ2-1 many TRBV29-1 TRBD1 CSGYGTEDYNEQFF TGCAGCGGTTACGGGACAGAGGATTACAATGAGCAGTTCTTC
TRBJ1-2 many TRBV30 . CAWSVDPRGGYTF TGTGCCTGGAGTGTAGATCCTAGAGGGGGCTACACCTTC
TRBJ1-1 many TRBV2 . CASRLTGSLNTEAFF TGTGCCAGCAGACTGACCGGGAGCTTGAACACTGAAGCTTTCTTT
TRBJ1-2 many TRBV12-3/TRBV12-4 . CASSRSPGYGYTF TGTGCCAGCAGTCGGAGTCCCGGCTATGGCTACACCTTC
TRBJ2-2 many TRBV27 . CASSFTVTGELFF TGTGCCAGCAGTTTCACCGTCACCGGGGAGCTGTTTTTT
TRBJ2-6 many TRBV6-2/TRBV6-3 TRBD1 CASRRTGASSGANVLTF TGTGCCAGCAGGAGGACAGGGGCGAGCTCTGGGGCCAACGTCCTGACTTTC
TRBJ2-1 few TRBV9 . CASKIGENEQFF TGTGCCAGCAAAATTGGGGAAAATGAGCAGTTCTTC
TRBJ2-7 . TRBV11-2 . CASSSLDNYEQYF TGTGCCAGCAGCTCCCTAGATAACTACGAGCAGTACTTC
TRBJ1-1 many TRBV7-2 TRBD1 CASSYRQGATEAFF TGTGCCAGCAGCTACCGACAGGGTGCCACTGAAGCTTTCTTT
TRBJ2-7 many TRBV7-9 TRBD1 CASSPGPGGVRYEQYF TGTGCCAGCAGCCCTGGTCCAGGGGGCGTACGCTACGAGCAGTACTTC
TRBJ2-2 many TRBV4-3 . CASSQERREFGTGELFF TGCGCCAGCAGCCAAGAAAGGAGGGAATTTGGCACCGGGGAGCTGTTTTTT
TRBJ2-3 few TRBV4-1 TRBD2 CASSQDPWLAGGSTDTQYF TGCGCCAGCAGCCAAGATCCTTGGCTAGCGGGGGGGAGCACAGATACGCAGTATTTT
TRBJ2-5 many TRBV20-1 . CSAYFQLVQETQYF TGCAGTGCTTACTTCCAACTAGTGCAAGAGACCCAGTACTTC
TRBJ1-1 few TRBV9 . CASSLAQSTEAFF TGTGCCAGCAGCCTTGCCCAATCCACTGAAGCTTTCTTT
TRBJ1-2 many TRBV7-3 . CASSSGRGANYGYTF TGTGCCAGCAGCTCGGGACGAGGAGCTAACTATGGCTACACCTTC
TRBJ1-5 many TRBV27 . CASSLSLDSLNQPQHF TGTGCCAGCAGTTTATCTCTAGACAGCCTCAATCAGCCCCAGCATTTT
TRBJ2-1 many TRBV7-9 . CASSSRKRPRGDEQFF TGTGCCAGCAGCTCCCGGAAACGGCCCCGGGGTGATGAGCAGTTCTTC
TRBJ2-1 . TRBV5-1 . CASRRSVPPPSGNEQFF TGCGCCAGCAGGCGTTCCGTACCCCCTCCTTCTGGGAATGAGCAGTTCTTC
TRBJ1-1 many TRBV19 . CASSRWRAVTEAFF TGTGCCAGTAGTCGCTGGAGGGCGGTCACTGAAGCTTTCTTT
TRBJ1-1 many TRBV6-1 . CASSRGGGKAEAFF TGTGCCAGCAGCAGAGGTGGAGGGAAGGCTGAAGCTTTCTTT
TRBJ2-3 many TRBV10-3 TRBD2 CATQNWPSGRSVTDTQYF TGTGCCACCCAGAACTGGCCTAGCGGGAGGTCGGTCACAGATACGCAGTATTTT
TRBJ2-1 few TRBV27 TRBD2 CASSLSAGNLGTSNEQFF TGTGCCAGCAGTTTATCGGCGGGGAACCTCGGGACTAGTAATGAGCAGTTCTTC
TRBJ2-3 . TRBV7-3 TRBD2 CASSLMPTGTTGTDTQYF TGTGCCAGCAGCTTAATGCCCACCGGGACTACTGGCACAGATACGCAGTATTTT
TRBJ2-1 many TRBV9 TRBD2 CASSVTSGGGSNEQFF TGTGCCAGCAGCGTGACTAGCGGGGGGGGTTCGAATGAGCAGTTCTTC
TRBJ2-1 many TRBV4-1 . CASSQDAGLEFF TGCGCCAGCAGCCAAGATGCAGGGTTGGAGTTCTTC